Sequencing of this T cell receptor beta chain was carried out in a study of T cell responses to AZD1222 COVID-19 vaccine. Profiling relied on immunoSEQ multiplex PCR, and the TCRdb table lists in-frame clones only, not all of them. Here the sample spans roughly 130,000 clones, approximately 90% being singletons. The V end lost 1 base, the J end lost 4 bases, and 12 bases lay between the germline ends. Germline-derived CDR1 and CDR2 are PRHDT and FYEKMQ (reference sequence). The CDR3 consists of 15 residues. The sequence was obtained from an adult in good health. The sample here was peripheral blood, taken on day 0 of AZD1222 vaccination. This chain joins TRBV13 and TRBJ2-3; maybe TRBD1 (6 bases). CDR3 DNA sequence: TGTGCCAGCAGCTTAGCTCAGGGGAGTGCAGATACGCAGTATTTT. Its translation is CASSLAQGSADTQYF. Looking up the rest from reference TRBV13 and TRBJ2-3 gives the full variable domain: AAGVIQSPRHLIKEKRETATLKCYPIPRHDTVYWYQQGPGQDPQFLISFYEKMQSDKGSIPDRFSAQQFSDYHSELNMSSLELGDSALYFCASSLAQGSADTQYFGPGTRLTVL.